What follows describes a single T cell receptor beta chain. The target antigen is unknown. V dropped 4 bases and J dropped 0 bases, with 8 bases sitting between them. Germline V CDR1 and CDR2: ENHRY, SYGVKD. The CDR3 runs 14 residues. PCR amplification relied on 60 Vbeta primers (plus 13 Jbeta primers). Measured with immunoSEQ multiplex PCR; TCRdb has only the in-frame clones, and not every one. The sample has approximately 100,000 clones; less than 70% are singletons. The sample comes from a study of cytomegalovirus exposure and HLA in healthy donors. Study-wide results and caveats: It was assumed in the presence/absence analyses that sequencing depth was roughly uniform across donors. Later analysis showed TCR association rates varying by HLA locus, highest for DRB1 and lowest for HLA-C.

The sequence derives from an older woman in good health and CMV-seropositive. Sequenced material: PBMCs. The chain uses TRBV10-3 and TRBJ2-3, with D unresolved. The CDR3 DNA reads as TGTGCCATCAGTGGAGGTGTTAGCACAGATACGCAGTATTTT. Translation: CAISGGVSTDTQYF.